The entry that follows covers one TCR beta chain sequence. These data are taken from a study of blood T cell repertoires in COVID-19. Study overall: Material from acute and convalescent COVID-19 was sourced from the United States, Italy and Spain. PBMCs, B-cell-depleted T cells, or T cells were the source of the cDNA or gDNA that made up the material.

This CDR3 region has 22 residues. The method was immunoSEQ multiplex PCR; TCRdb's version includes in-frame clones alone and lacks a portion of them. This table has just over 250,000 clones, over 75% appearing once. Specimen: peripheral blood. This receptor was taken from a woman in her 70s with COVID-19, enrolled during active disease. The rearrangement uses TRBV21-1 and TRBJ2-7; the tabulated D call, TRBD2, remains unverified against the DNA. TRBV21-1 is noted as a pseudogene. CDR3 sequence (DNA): TGTGCCAGCAGCAAATTCGAAAAATCAGGTTTGCGGCTAGCGGGCACCTCCTACGAGCAGTACTTC. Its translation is CASSKFEKSGLRLAGTSYEQYF.